One sample yielded the 24 T cell receptor beta chains listed below, sequenced in a study of beta chain features in type 1 diabetes. Regarding the study as a whole: Shortening that was moderate but significant affected the TCRB CDR3s of Type 1 diabetes patients in all four CD4+ subsets.

The antigens of these receptors remain unknown. Sequenced material consisted of expressed TCRB transcripts (all of the isolated RNA was reverse transcribed). Repertoires were generated with immunoSEQ multiplex PCR, while TCRdb's copy carries only in-frame clones and drops some. The top ten hold approximately 0.02% of the sample, which has 680,000 or so clones, about an eighth seen once. The sequenced sample was naive CD4+ T cells from blood. The receptors originated from a man younger than 35 with type 1 diabetes.

This clone was seen a handful of times. The chain joins TRBV28 to TRBJ2-4; either TRBD1 or TRBD2 may supply D (6 bases each). There are 17 residues in the CDR3. The germline V and J ends were trimmed by 2 bases and 1 base, with 15 bases remaining between them. CDR1 and CDR2 from the germline V gene are MDHEN and SYDVKM. As DNA, the CDR3 is TGTGCCAGCAGTTTACTTGAGTTAGGGGGGGCCAAAAACATTCAGTACTTC. This sequence encodes CASSLLELGGAKNIQYF.

The table lists this clone with a few counts. This rearrangement joins TRBV7-8 to TRBJ2-6; D gene ambiguous. The germline V gene has CDR1 SGHVS and CDR2 FQNEAQ. The CDR3 extends over 18 amino acids. V lost 3 bases and J 0 bases, leaving 15 bases between the germline ends. CDR3 bases: TGTGCCAGCAGCTTTAGTAGGTCTCGGACCTCTGGGGCCAACGTCCTGACTTTC. This codes for CASSFSRSRTSGANVLTF.

This clone was picked up a small number of times. The V and J genes are TRBV7-9 and TRBJ2-1; tentative D call: TRBD1 (6 bases). CDR1 SEHNR and CDR2 FQNEAQ come from the germline V gene (reference sequence). The CDR3 has 14 amino acids. Trimming stripped 2 bases from V and 8 bases from J, with 13 bases between. This CDR3 reads CASSLQGLSDEQFF. The DNA of the CDR3 is TGTGCCAGCAGCTTACAGGGGTTATCGGATGAGCAGTTCTTC.

V is TRBV5-1 and J is TRBJ2-5; D may correspond to TRBD1 or TRBD2 (6 bases each). CDR1 and CDR2 (germline): SGHRS, YFSETQ. The CDR3 runs to 12 residues. V dropped 3 bases and J dropped 4 bases, with 7 bases sitting between them. This chain's CDR3 is CASSSGAETQYF. The CDR3 DNA sequence: TGCGCCAGCAGCTCGGGGGCAGAGACCCAGTACTTC. Variable domain in full (rest from reference TRBV5-1 and TRBJ2-5): KAGVTQTPRYLIKTRGQQVTLSCSPISGHRSVSWYQQTPGQGLQFLFEYFSETQRNKGNFPGRFSGRQFSNSRSEMNVSTLELGDSALYLCASSSGAETQYFGPGTRLLVL.

The J gene is TRBJ2-5, the V gene TRBV27; TRBD1 aligns across 9 bases. The CDR3 has 15 residues. Trimming took 6 bases from V and 5 from J; bases not matched to a gene: 10. Per the germline V gene, CDR1 is MNHEY and CDR2 is SMNVEV (reference sequence). Written as DNA, the CDR3 is TGTGCCAGCAGCCAAATCGGGACAGGGTGGGAGACCCAGTACTTC. Translated, it gives CASSQIGTGWETQYF.

CDR3: CASSPGTGHNSPLHF. The CDR3 DNA reads as TGTGCCAGCAGTCCGGGGACAGGGCATAATTCACCCCTCCACTTT. The V and J genes are TRBV6-5 and TRBJ1-6; TRBD1 aligns across 9 bases. The CDR3 extends over 15 amino acids. Germline V gene lookup returns CDR1 MNHEY and CDR2 SVGAGI. V shed 5 bases, J shed 5 bases, and the junction held 4 bases outside the gene matches.

This clone was picked up a small number of times. This chain uses TRBV9 with TRBJ2-3; 9 bases align to TRBD1. Germline trimming cut 3 bases from V and 4 bases from J; bases unmatched to any gene: 6. The CDR3 is made up of 15 amino acids. Germline V gives CDR1 SGDLS, CDR2 YYNGEE. The CDR3 reads CASSGWTGDADTQYF. CDR3 DNA: TGTGCCAGCAGCGGCTGGACAGGGGATGCAGATACGCAGTATTTT.

The chain joins TRBV5-1 to TRBJ1-1; 7 nucleotides agree with TRBD1. Unmatched junction bases numbered 4, after V lost 3 bases and J lost 5 bases. Germline V gene sequence: CDR1 SGHRS, CDR2 YFSETQ. This CDR3 has 13 amino acids. The DNA for the CDR3 is TGCGCCAGCAGCTCAAGGGGGCGAACTGAAGCTTTCTTT. Encoded protein: CASSSRGRTEAFF.

DNA for the CDR3: TGTGCCTGGAGGATAAATAACTATGGCTACACCTTC. This sequence encodes CAWRINNYGYTF. The rearrangement uses TRBV30 and TRBJ1-2; no clear D. The CDR3 runs to 12 residues. V lost 3 bases and J 1 base, leaving 6 bases between the germline ends. Germline V lookup: CDR1 GTSNPN, CDR2 SVGIG (reference sequence).

Of note for this clone: The sample has other DNA sequences that encode this CDR3 too. The chain carries TRBV7-9 and TRBJ1-6, with 8 bases matching TRBD1. Looked up from germline, CDR1 is SEHNR and CDR2 is FQNEAQ (reference sequence). CDR3 length equals 14 residues. V lost 5 bases and J lost 10; bases outside the gene matches: 7. CDR3 loop: CASSLGQGGSPLHF. CDR3 bases: TGTGCCAGCAGCCTTGGACAGGGCGGCTCACCCCTCCACTTT.

This clone has only a few counts. The chain recombines TRBV5-6 with TRBJ1-2; D not certain. Deletions cut 4 bases from V and 4 bases from J, with 14 bases between. Germline V gene data show CDR1 as SGHDT and CDR2 as YYEEEE. This CDR3 contains 14 residues. The CDR3, as DNA: TGTGCCAGCAGCCCCCCCGTCGGGTCCTATGGCTACACCTTC. It codes for CASSPPVGSYGYTF. The full variable domain, in which reference TRBV5-6 and TRBJ1-2 provide the parts outside the CDR3, is DAGVTQSPTHLIKTRGQQVTLRCSPKSGHDTVSWYQQALGQGPQFIFQYYEEEERQRGNFPDRFSGHQFPNYSSELNVNALLLGDSALYLCASSPPVGSYGYTFGSGTRLTVV.

This clone turned up a few times. V is TRBV30 and J is TRBJ2-7; a possible D gene is TRBD1 (9 bases). The CDR3 length is 15 residues. The V and J ends lost 2 bases and 7 bases respectively, with 21 bases between them. In germline, CDR1 is GTSNPN, CDR2 SVGIG (reference sequence). CDR3 in DNA: TGTGCCTGGAGTTCAAACGACAGGGGGACTAGGGAGCAGTACTTC. Encoded protein: CAWSSNDRGTREQYF.

This clone was picked up one time. V gene TRBV7-9 combines with J gene TRBJ1-1; 9 bases line up with TRBD1. Germline CDR1 reads SEHNR; CDR2 reads FQNEAQ (reference sequence). This CDR3 contains 19 residues. The V segment lost 1 base and the J segment 1 base; nucleotides outside the gene matches: 13. CDR3 protein: CASSLGAWVLQGANTEAFF. As DNA, the CDR3 is TGTGCCAGCAGCTTAGGGGCATGGGTTCTACAGGGGGCGAACACTGAAGCTTTCTTT.

This clone was found a few times. The rearrangement uses TRBV5-1 and TRBJ2-5; 9 nucleotides match TRBD1. Trimming at V came to 4 bases and at J to 5 bases, leaving 18 bases not matched to a gene. Germline lookup yields CDR1 SGHRS and CDR2 YFSETQ. The CDR3 covers 18 residues. CDR3 protein: CASSLNGPGTGNSETQYF. For the CDR3, the DNA is TGCGCCAGCAGCCTGAATGGCCCCGGGACAGGGAATTCGGAGACCCAGTACTTC.

This clone showed up just a few times. This chain connects TRBV30 to TRBJ2-3; TRBD2 aligns across 10 bases. The ends lost 0 bases at V and 8 bases at J; junction bases unmatched: 5. This CDR3 is 14 amino acids long. CDR1 is GTSNPN and CDR2 is SVGIG in the germline V gene (reference sequence). The CDR3 sequence is CAWSVLAGSATQYF. CDR3 DNA sequence: TGTGCCTGGAGTGTACTAGCGGGGTCGGCTACGCAGTATTTT.

This clone was found a few times. The genes are TRBV10-3 and TRBJ1-2, with 7 positions matching TRBD1. Germline loops: CDR1 ENHRY, CDR2 SYGVKD. CDR3 size: 14 residues. Trimming removed 6 bases from V and 3 bases from J; junction bases left unmatched: 7. CDR3 DNA: TGTGCCATCAGCCAGACAGGGCCTGACTATGGCTACACCTTC. Translation gives CAISQTGPDYGYTF.

V usage is TRBV9 and J usage is TRBJ2-5, with TRBD1 matching over 9 bases. V shed 4 bases and J 3 bases; nucleotides not matched to a gene: 4. The CDR3 has 14 residues. Germline V gene lookup returns CDR1 SGDLS and CDR2 YYNGEE. Written as DNA, the CDR3 is TGTGCCAGCAGCCCCCGGACAGGGGAAGAGACCCAGTACTTC. Its translation: CASSPRTGEETQYF.

This chain uses TRBV14 with TRBJ1-6; a possible D gene is TRBD1 (6 bases). Trimming took off 5 bases at V and 9 bases at J, with 14 bases between the two ends. The CDR3 length is 14 residues. Germline CDR1 is SGHDN and CDR2 is FVKESK. The CDR3 sequence: CASSSQGGGSPLHF. The CDR3 DNA reads as TGTGCCAGCAGCTCACAGGGAGGTGGTTCACCCCTCCACTTT.

The rearrangement links TRBV7-9 to TRBJ1-1; maybe TRBD1 (6 bases). The CDR3 spans 12 residues. From germline, CDR1 is SEHNR and CDR2 FQNEAQ (reference sequence). With 5 bases removed from V and 7 bases from J, the gap between germline ends came to 11 bases. This chain's CDR3 is CASSPGQIEAFF. Written as DNA, the CDR3 is TGTGCCAGCAGCCCTGGACAGATTGAAGCTTTCTTT.

This clone was seen a few times. CDR3 loop: CASWRTVNTEAFF. CDR3 nucleotide sequence: TGTGCCAGCTGGCGGACAGTGAACACTGAAGCTTTCTTT. The chain recombines TRBV6-6 with TRBJ1-1, with a tentative D call TRBD1 (6 bases). V lost 8 bases and J lost 0, with 10 bases in between. The CDR3 consists of 13 residues. CDR1 and CDR2 from the germline V gene are MNHNY and SVGAGI (reference sequence).

This clone was observed a few times. This chain links TRBV29-1 with TRBJ1-1; D unresolved. The V end was cut by 5 bases, the J end by 0 bases, with 13 bases between. This CDR3 has 14 amino acids. Germline-derived CDR1 and CDR2 are SQVTM and ANQGSEA. CDR3 loop: CSVSGVVMNTEAFF. The CDR3, as DNA: TGCAGCGTTTCTGGGGTTGTGATGAACACTGAAGCTTTCTTT.

This clone was seen a few times. The V and J genes are TRBV5-4 and TRBJ2-1; possible D gene TRBD1, 6 bases. The germline V gene encodes CDR1 SGHNT and CDR2 YYREEE (reference sequence). This CDR3 is built from 13 residues. Trimming took 4 bases from V and 5 from J, leaving 10 bases between them. For the CDR3, the DNA is TGTGCCAGCAGCCAGGACAGCAACAATGAGCAGTTCTTC. Amino acids: CASSQDSNNEQFF.

The chain is built from TRBV5-6 and TRBJ1-2; D possibly corresponds to TRBD1 (6 bases). The CDR3 is 16 amino acids. Germline V gene lookup returns CDR1 SGHDT and CDR2 YYEEEE. V shed 1 base and J shed 2 bases, with 15 bases lying between them. The CDR3 bases are TGTGCCAGCAGCTTGTACGACAGGCCGAGGAACTATGGCTACACCTTC. Protein product: CASSLYDRPRNYGYTF.

This clone was seen more than once but under ten times. The genes are TRBV30 and TRBJ2-1; perhaps TRBD2 as D (5 bases). Germline lookup yields CDR1 GTSNPN and CDR2 SVGIG (reference sequence). This CDR3 is built from 16 residues. V lost 0 bases and J 0 bases, leaving 12 bases between the germline ends. This chain's CDR3 is CAWSVPAGSSYNEQFF. The CDR3 nucleotides read TGTGCCTGGAGTGTACCGGCGGGCAGCTCCTACAATGAGCAGTTCTTC.